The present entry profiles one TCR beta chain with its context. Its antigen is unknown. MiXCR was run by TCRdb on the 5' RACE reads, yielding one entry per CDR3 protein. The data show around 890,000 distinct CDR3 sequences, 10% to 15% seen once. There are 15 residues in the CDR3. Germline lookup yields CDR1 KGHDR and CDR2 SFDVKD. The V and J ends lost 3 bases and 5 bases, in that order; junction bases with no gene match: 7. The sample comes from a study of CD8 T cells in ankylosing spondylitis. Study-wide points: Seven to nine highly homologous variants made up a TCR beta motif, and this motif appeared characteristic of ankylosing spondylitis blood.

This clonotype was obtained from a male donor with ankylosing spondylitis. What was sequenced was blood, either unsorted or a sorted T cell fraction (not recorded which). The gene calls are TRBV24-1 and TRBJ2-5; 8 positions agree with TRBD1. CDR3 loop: CATSDTGQGAETQYF. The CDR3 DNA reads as TGTGCCACCAGTGATACCGGACAGGGTGCGGAGACCCAGTACTTC.